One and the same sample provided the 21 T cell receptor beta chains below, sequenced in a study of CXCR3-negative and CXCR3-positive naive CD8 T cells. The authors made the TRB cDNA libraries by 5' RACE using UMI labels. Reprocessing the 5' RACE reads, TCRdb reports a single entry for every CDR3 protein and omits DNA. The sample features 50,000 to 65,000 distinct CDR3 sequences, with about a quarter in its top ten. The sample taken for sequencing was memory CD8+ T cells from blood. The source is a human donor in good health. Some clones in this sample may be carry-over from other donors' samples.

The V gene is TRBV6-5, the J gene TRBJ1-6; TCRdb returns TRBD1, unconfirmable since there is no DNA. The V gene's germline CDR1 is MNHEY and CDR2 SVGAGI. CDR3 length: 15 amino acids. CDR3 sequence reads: CASSSDRDYNSPLHF.

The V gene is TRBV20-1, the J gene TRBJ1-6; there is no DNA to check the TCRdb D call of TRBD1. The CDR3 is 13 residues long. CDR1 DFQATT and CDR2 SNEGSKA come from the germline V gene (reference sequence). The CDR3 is CSAPGTVTSPLHF.

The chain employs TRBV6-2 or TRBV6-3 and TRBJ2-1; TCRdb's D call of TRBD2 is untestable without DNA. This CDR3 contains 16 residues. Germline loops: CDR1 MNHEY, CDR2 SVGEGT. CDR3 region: CASSYSLSGGYNEQFF.

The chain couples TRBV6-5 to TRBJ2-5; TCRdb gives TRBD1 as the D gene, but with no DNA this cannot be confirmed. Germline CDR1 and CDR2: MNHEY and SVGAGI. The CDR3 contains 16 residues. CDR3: CASSYSPLVEEETQYF.

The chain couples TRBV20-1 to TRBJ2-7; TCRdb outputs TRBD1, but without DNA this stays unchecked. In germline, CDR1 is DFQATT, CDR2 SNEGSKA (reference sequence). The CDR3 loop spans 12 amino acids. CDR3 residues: CSAPDGTYEQYF.

The CDR3 spells CSAGGGGTQYF. The V and J genes are TRBV29-1 and TRBJ2-3; absent DNA, TCRdb's TRBD2 call cannot be checked. CDR1 is SQVTM, CDR2 ANQGSEA, per germline. The CDR3 runs to 11 residues.

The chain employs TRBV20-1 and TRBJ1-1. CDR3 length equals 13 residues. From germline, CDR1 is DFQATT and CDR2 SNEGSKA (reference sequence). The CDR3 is CSARPPGDTEAFF.

This CDR3 reads CASSLSHTGELFF. V usage is TRBV27 and J usage is TRBJ2-2. The CDR3 contains 13 residues. Germline V gene sequence: CDR1 MNHEY, CDR2 SMNVEV (reference sequence).

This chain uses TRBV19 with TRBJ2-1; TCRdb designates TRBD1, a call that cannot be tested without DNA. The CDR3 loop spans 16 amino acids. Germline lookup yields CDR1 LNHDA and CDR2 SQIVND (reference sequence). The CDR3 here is CASSIGTGSSYNEQFF.

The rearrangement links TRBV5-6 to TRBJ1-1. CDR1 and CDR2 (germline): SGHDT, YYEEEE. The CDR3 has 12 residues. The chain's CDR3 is CASTLGRSEAFF. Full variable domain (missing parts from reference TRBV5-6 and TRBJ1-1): DAGVTQSPTHLIKTRGQQVTLRCSPKSGHDTVSWYQQALGQGPQFIFQYYEEEERQRGNFPDRFSGHQFPNYSSELNVNALLLGDSALYLCASTLGRSEAFFGQGTRLTVV.

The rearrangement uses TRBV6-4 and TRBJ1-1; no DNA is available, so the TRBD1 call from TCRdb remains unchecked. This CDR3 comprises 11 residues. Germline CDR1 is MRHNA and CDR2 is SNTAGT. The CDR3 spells CAGSPGLEAFF.

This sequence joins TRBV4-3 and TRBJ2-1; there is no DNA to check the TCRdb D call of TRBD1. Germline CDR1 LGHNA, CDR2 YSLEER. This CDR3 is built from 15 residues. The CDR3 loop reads CASSQGTGGEHEQFF.

The CDR3 spells CSVDNNSPLHF. The J gene is TRBJ1-6, the V gene TRBV29-1. Germline V CDR1 and CDR2: SQVTM, ANQGSEA. The CDR3 loop spans 11 amino acids.

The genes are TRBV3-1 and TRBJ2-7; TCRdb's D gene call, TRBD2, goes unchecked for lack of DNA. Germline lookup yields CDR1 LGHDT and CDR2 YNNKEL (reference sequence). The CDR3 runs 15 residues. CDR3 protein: CASSQDSSSGYEQYF.

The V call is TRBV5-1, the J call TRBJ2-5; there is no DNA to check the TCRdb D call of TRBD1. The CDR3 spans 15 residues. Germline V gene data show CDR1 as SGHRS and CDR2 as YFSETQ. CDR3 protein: CASSSWTGGQETQYF.

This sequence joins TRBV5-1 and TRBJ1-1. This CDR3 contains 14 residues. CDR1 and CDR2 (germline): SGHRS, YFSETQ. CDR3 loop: CASSSLTMNTEAFF.

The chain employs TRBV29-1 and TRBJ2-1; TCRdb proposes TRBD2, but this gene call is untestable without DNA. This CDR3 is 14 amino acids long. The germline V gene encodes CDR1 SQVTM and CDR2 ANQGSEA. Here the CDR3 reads CSVGGQGIYNEQFF.

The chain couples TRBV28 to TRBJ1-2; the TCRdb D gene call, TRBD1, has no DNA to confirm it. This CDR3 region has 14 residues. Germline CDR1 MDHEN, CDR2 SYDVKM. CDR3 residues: CASTLRGEIYGYTF.

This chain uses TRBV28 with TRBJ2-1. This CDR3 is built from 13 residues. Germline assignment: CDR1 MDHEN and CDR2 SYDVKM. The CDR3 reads CASSLTTYNEQFF.

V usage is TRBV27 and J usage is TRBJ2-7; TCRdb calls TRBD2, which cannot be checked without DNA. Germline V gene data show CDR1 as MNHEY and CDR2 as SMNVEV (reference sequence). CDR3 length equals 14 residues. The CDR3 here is CASSPWTSGYEQYF.

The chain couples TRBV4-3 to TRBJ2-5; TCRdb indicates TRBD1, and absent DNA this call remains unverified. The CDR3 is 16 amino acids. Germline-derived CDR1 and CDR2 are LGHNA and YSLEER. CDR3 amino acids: CASSQLQGTGAETQYF.